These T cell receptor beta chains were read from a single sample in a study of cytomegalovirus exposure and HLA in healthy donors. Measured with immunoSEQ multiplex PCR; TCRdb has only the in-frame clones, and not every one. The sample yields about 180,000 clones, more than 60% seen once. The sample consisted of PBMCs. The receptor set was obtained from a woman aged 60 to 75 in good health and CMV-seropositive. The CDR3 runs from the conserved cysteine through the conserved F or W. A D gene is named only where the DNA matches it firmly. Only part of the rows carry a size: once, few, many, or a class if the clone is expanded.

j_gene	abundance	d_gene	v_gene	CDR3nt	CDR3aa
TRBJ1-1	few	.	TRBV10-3	TGTGCCATCCGCTTCAGGGAGAACACTGAAGCTTTCTTT	CAIRFRENTEAFF
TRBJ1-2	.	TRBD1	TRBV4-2	TGTGCCAGCAGCCAAGCGGGACAGGGGGCGGGAGGCTACACCTTC	CASSQAGQGAGGYTF
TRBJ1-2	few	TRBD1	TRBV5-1	TGCGCCAGCAGCTTGGCAGGACAGGGGAGCTGGAACCCATATGGCTACACCTTC	CASSLAGQGSWNPYGYTF
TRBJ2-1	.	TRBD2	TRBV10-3	TGTGCCATCAGTGAGTGGGGGGAGGGCGGAAATGAGCAGTTCTTC	CAISEWGEGGNEQFF
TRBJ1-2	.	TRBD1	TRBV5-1	TGCGCCAGCAGCCCGGGGACAGCCCGTGGCTACACCTTC	CASSPGTARGYTF
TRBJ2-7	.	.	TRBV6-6	TGTGCCAGCAGTTTCGGGAACTCCTACGAGCAGTACTTC	CASSFGNSYEQYF
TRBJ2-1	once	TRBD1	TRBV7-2	TGTGCCAGCAGCTTTGAGGGGGCCGACAATGAGCAGTTCTTC	CASSFEGADNEQFF
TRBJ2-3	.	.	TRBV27	TGTGCCAGCAGTTTAGCGGGGGCTAGCACAGATACGCAGTATTTT	CASSLAGASTDTQYF
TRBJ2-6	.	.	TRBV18	TGTGCCAGCTCCCCAAACCAACTCTCTGGGGCCAACGTCCTGACTTTC	CASSPNQLSGANVLTF
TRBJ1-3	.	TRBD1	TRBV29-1	TGCGGAGGACAGGGGGCCTTTGGAAACACCATATATTTT	CGGQGAFGNTIYF
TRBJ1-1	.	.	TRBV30	TGTGCCTGGAGGCAAGGGGCTGAAGCTTTCTTT	CAWRQGAEAFF
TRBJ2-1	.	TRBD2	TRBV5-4	TGTGCCAGCAGCGCCGGGACTAGCGGGAAGGGTGAGCAGTTCTTC	CASSAGTSGKGEQFF
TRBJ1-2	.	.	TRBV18	TGTGCCAGCTCACCAGAGTTGAACTATGGCTACACCTTC	CASSPELNYGYTF
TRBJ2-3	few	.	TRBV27	TGTGCCAGCAGGCCTTTTGCTCTTGGGAGCTCAGATACGCAGTATTTT	CASRPFALGSSDTQYF
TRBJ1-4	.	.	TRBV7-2	TGTGCCAGCAGAGGCGGGACTAATGAAAAACTGTTTTTT	CASRGGTNEKLFF
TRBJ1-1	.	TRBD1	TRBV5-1	TGCGCCAGCAGCTCGGGACAGCCCAACACTGAAGCTTTCTTT	CASSSGQPNTEAFF
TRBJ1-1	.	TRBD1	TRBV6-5	TGTGCCAGCAGAAACAGGGGAAGGGGCACTGAAGCTTTCTTT	CASRNRGRGTEAFF
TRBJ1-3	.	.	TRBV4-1	TGCGCCAGCAGCCCCGGTGGCAGGGTAGTAGTAGACACCATATATTTT	CASSPGGRVVVDTIYF
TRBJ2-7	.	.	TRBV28	TGTGCCAGCAGTTTACTTCAGGGCGGGATTTACGAGCAGTACTTC	CASSLLQGGIYEQYF
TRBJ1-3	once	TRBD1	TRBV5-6	TGTGCCAGCAGCTTGAGACAGGGTACTGGAAACACCATATATTTT	CASSLRQGTGNTIYF
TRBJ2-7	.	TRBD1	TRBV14	TGTGCCAGCAGCCAAGAATTCGGCAGGGGGTACGAGCAGTACTTC	CASSQEFGRGYEQYF
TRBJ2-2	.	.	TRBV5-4	TGTGCCAGCAGCTTGGACATCGGGGAGCTGTTTTTT	CASSLDIGELFF
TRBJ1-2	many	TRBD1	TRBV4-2	TGTGCCAGCAGCCAAGATCTTCGAGGGGGCGGAGGAAACTATGGCTACACCTTC	CASSQDLRGGGGNYGYTF
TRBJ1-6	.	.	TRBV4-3	TGCGCCAGCAGCCAAGAAGAACTATCACCCCTCCACTTT	CASSQEELSPLHF
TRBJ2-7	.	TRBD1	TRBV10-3	TGTGCCATCAGTGAGTCTAGGACAGGGAGATACGAGCAGTACTTC	CAISESRTGRYEQYF
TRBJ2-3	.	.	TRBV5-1	TGCGCCAGCAGCTTGGAATCGACTAGGGGCACAGATACGCAGTATTTT	CASSLESTRGTDTQYF
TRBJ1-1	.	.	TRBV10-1	TGCGCCAGTACGAAAGAGACAGGAATGAACACTGAAGCTTTCTTT	CASTKETGMNTEAFF
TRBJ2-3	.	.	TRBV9	TGTGCCAGCAGCGTAGTGGTGACAGGAAGTGGAGATACGCAGTATTTT	CASSVVVTGSGDTQYF
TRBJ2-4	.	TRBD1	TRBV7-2	TGTGCCAGCAGCTTAGGGACAGGCAGTCAGTACTTC	CASSLGTGSQYF
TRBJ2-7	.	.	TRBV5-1	TGCGCCAGCAGCCTGAGCCAAGCGGAGCAGTACGAGCAGTACTTC	CASSLSQAEQYEQYF
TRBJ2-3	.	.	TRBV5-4	TGTGCCAGCAGCTTGATGAGGGGCACAGATACGCAGTATTTT	CASSLMRGTDTQYF
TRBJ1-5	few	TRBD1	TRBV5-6	TGTGCCAGCAGCGTGACAGGGGTTAGCAATCAGCCCCAGCATTTT	CASSVTGVSNQPQHF
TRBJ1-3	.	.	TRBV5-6	TGTGCCAGCAGCTTGGGAATACAGGGCTTTTCTGGAAACACCATATATTTT	CASSLGIQGFSGNTIYF
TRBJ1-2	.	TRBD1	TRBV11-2	TGTGCCAGCAGCAAGGGGGACAGGGACCTGTATGGCTACACCTTC	CASSKGDRDLYGYTF
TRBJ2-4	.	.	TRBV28	TGTGCCAGCAGACTCAGGGAAACCAAAAACATTCAGTACTTC	CASRLRETKNIQYF
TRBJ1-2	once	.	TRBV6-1	TGTGCCGGGCACGGAGGGGTCGGTTATGGCTACACCTTC	CAGHGGVGYGYTF
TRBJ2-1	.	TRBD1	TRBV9	TGTGCCAGCAGCCCTCAGGTGGGACAGTTCTCCTACAATGAGCAGTTCTTC	CASSPQVGQFSYNEQFF
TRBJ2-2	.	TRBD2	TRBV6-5	TGTGCCAGCAGCAGAGCGGGGGGGACCGGGGAGCTGTTTTTT	CASSRAGGTGELFF
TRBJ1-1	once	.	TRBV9	TGTGCCAGCAGCACCCTCATCGGAGTAGCTTTCTTT	CASSTLIGVAFF
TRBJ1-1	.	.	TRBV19	TGTGCCAGCCGATGGGGGGAACTGAACACTGAAGCTTTCTTT	CASRWGELNTEAFF
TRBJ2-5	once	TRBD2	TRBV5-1	TGCGCCAGCAGGTTCGGGACTAGCTGGGAGACCCAGTACTTC	CASRFGTSWETQYF
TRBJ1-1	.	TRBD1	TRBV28	TGTGCCAGCAGTTCTACGGACAGGACTGAAGCTTTCTTT	CASSSTDRTEAFF
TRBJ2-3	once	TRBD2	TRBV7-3	TGTGCCAGCAGTTTGAGCGGGGCCTACACAGATACGCAGTATTTT	CASSLSGAYTDTQYF
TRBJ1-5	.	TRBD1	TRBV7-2	TGTGCCAGCAGCTCCCACCGTACAGGGGGCAATCAGCCCCAGCATTTT	CASSSHRTGGNQPQHF
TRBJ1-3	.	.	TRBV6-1	TGTGCCAGCAGTGACGCGAGTGGGACAGGAAACACCATATATTTT	CASSDASGTGNTIYF
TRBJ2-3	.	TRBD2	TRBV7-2	TGTGCCAGCAGCTTCGGACTAGCGGGAGGTGGGGATACGCAGTATTTT	CASSFGLAGGGDTQYF
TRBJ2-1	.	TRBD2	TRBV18	TGTGCCAGCTCACAGGAACTAGCGGGGAGCTCCTACAATGAGCAGTTCTTC	CASSQELAGSSYNEQFF
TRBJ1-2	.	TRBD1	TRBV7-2	TGTGCCAGCAGCTCGCCGGGACAGGGGAACTCTAACTATGGCTACACCTTC	CASSSPGQGNSNYGYTF
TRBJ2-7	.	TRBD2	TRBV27	TGTGCCAGCAGTTCCCCGGGACTAGGGGTCTACGAGCAGTACTTC	CASSSPGLGVYEQYF